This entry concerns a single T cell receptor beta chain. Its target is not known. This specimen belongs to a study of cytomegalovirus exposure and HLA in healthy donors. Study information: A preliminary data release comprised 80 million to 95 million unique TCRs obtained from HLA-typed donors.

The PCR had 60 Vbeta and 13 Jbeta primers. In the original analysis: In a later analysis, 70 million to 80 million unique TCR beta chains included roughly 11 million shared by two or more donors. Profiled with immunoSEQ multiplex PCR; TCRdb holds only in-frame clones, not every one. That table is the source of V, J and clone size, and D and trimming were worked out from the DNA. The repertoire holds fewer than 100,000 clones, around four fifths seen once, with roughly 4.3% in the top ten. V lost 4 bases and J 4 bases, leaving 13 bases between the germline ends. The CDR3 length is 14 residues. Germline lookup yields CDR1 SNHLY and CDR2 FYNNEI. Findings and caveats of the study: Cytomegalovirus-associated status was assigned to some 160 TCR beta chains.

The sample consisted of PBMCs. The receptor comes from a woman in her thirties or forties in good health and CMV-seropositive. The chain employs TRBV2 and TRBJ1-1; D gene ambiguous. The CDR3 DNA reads TGTGCCAGCAGTGTTTCGGGATCAGGCACTGAAGCTTTCTTT. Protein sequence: CASSVSGSGTEAFF. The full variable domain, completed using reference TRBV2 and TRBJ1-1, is EPEVTQTPSHQVTQMGQEVILRCVPISNHLYFYWYRQILGQKVEFLVSFYNNEISEKSEIFDDQFSVERPDGSNFTLKIRSTKLEDSAMYFCASSVSGSGTEAFFGQGTRLTVV.